Following are 31 T cell receptor beta chains from one sample sequenced in a study of blood T cell repertoires in COVID-19. TCRdb keeps only in-frame clones here, not all; method: immunoSEQ multiplex PCR. This table holds some 270,000 clones, about 90% found once. What was sequenced was PBMCs or T cells enriched from blood (not recorded which). Every receptor here comes from a woman in her twenties or thirties with acute COVID-19.

The chain links TRBV7-8 to TRBJ2-7, with 7 bases aligning to TRBD2. The CDR3 totals 16 residues. J gave up 3 bases and V 5 bases, and 13 bases lay outside the gene matches. Germline CDR1 and CDR2: SGHVS and FQNEAQ. The CDR3 DNA sequence: TGTGCCAGCAGCCTAGGGCCTAGCGGACAAAACTACGAGCAGTACTTC. It codes for CASSLGPSGQNYEQYF.

V gene TRBV19 combines with J gene TRBJ1-5; 10 bases align to TRBD1. CDR3 size: 19 residues. Per the germline V gene, CDR1 is LNHDA and CDR2 is SQIVND (reference sequence). V lost 5 bases to trimming and J lost 0 bases; unmatched junction nucleotides: 13. CDR3 residues: CASSPRTGGSKYSNQPQHF. CDR3 DNA sequence: TGTGCCAGTAGTCCGCGGACAGGGGGATCAAAATATAGCAATCAGCCCCAGCATTTT.

This chain joins TRBV9 and TRBJ2-7; TRBD2 matches at 10 bases. The CDR3 contains 14 residues. The junction had 3 bases not matched to a gene; V was cut back by 3 bases and J by 3 bases. Germline values: CDR1 SGDLS, CDR2 YYNGEE. DNA of the CDR3: TGTGCCAGCAGCGCTAGCGGGAGTCTCTACGAGCAGTACTTC. Amino acid sequence: CASSASGSLYEQYF.

This chain connects TRBV7-2 to TRBJ2-7; D is possibly TRBD1 (6 bases). Germline V gene lookup returns CDR1 SGHTA and CDR2 FQGNSA. The CDR3 covers 15 residues. V was trimmed by 5 bases and J by 2 bases, leaving 16 bases between them. The CDR3 coding sequence is TGTGCCAGCAGCCCACAACAGGGCCCGACCTACGAGCAGTACTTC. It is translated as CASSPQQGPTYEQYF.

The V call is TRBV28, the J call TRBJ2-1; 13 bases line up with TRBD2. Germline values: CDR1 MDHEN, CDR2 SYDVKM. V trimming: 4 bases; J trimming: 4 bases; junction bases outside the gene matches: 7. The CDR3 runs 17 residues. The CDR3 DNA sequence: TGTGCCAGCAGTTCGGGGACTAGCGGGATTTCATACAATGAGCAGTTCTTC. This gives the protein CASSSGTSGISYNEQFF.

The sample holds a few counts of this clone. V and J are TRBV19 and TRBJ1-6, with D tentatively TRBD1 (6 bases). CDR1 and CDR2 (germline): LNHDA, SQIVND (reference sequence). V dropped 1 base and J dropped 1 base, with 14 bases sitting between them. CDR3 length: 18 residues. CDR3 sequence: CASSIGSQGASYNSPLHF. CDR3 DNA sequence: TGTGCCAGTAGTATAGGATCACAGGGCGCATCCTATAATTCACCCCTCCACTTT.

The gene calls are TRBV3-1 (or the pseudogene TRBV3-2) and TRBJ2-7; TRBD2 matches at 10 bases. With 8 bases clipped from V and 9 bases from J, the junction kept 16 bases outside the gene matches. The germline CDR1 and CDR2 sequences are LGHDT and YNNKEL (reference sequence). This CDR3 is 15 amino acids long. The CDR3 loop reads CASAVGSGRVQGQYF. The DNA for the CDR3 is TGTGCCAGCGCCGTAGGGAGCGGGAGGGTTCAAGGGCAGTACTTC.

V and J are TRBV5-6 and TRBJ2-7; 8 nucleotides agree with TRBD2. The CDR3 is made up of 16 amino acids. Trimming took 3 bases from V and 3 from J; bases not matched to a gene: 11. From germline, CDR1 is SGHDT and CDR2 YYEEEE. The CDR3 nucleotides are TGTGCCAGCAGCTCCACCCCGGGACTAGTAGTCTACGAGCAGTACTTC. As protein: CASSSTPGLVVYEQYF.

V gene TRBV7-3 combines with J gene TRBJ2-1; 10 positions match TRBD2. CDR3 length equals 15 residues. Germline V gene lookup returns CDR1 SGHTA and CDR2 FQGTGA. The V segment lost 1 base and the J segment 4 bases; nucleotides outside the gene matches: 1. The CDR3 is CASSLIAGGYNEQFF. DNA of the CDR3: TGTGCCAGCAGCTTAATAGCGGGAGGTTACAATGAGCAGTTCTTC.

The gene calls are TRBV28 and TRBJ2-6; possibly TRBD1 for D (5 bases). V gave up 6 bases and J gave up 2 bases, with 23 bases separating them. The CDR3 is 19 residues long. CDR1 MDHEN and CDR2 SYDVKM come from the germline V gene. CDR3 nucleotides: TGTGCCAGCAGCCGACGCTCTGGCAGGGTACTTCCTGGGGCCAACGTCCTGACTTTC. It encodes CASSRRSGRVLPGANVLTF.

The chain employs TRBV6-5 and TRBJ1-1; the match to TRBD1 covers 7 bases. Germline CDR1 reads MNHEY; CDR2 reads SVGAGI. V shed 3 bases, J shed 6 bases, and the junction held 10 bases outside the gene matches. The CDR3 consists of 15 residues. The DNA for the CDR3 is TGTGCCAGCAGTTATCACAGGGGACCCAAAGCTGAAGCTTTCTTT. This gives the protein CASSYHRGPKAEAFF.

The rearrangement links TRBV29-1 to TRBJ2-1; 7 bases map to TRBD2. CDR1 and CDR2 (germline): SQVTM, ANQGSEA. CDR3 length: 13 residues. The CDR3 region has the DNA TGCAGTCATTTGGCGGGAGAGCGCAGTGAGCAGTTCTTC. Protein product: CSHLAGERSEQFF.

This sequence joins TRBV19 and TRBJ2-1; D not certain. Deletions cut 4 bases from V and 0 bases from J, with 10 bases between. Per the germline V gene, CDR1 is LNHDA and CDR2 is SQIVND (reference sequence). The CDR3 contains 15 residues. The DNA of the CDR3 is TGTGCCAGTAGTACCACCGCGCGCTCCTACAATGAGCAGTTCTTC. Its translation is CASSTTARSYNEQFF. The full variable domain, in which reference TRBV19 and TRBJ2-1 provide the parts outside the CDR3, is DGGITQSPKYLFRKEGQNVTLSCEQNLNHDAMYWYRQDPGQGLRLIYYSQIVNDFQKGDIAEGYSVSREKKESFPLTVTSAQKNPTAFYLCASSTTARSYNEQFFGPGTRLTVL.

CDR3 loop: CASSQGTGRTDTQYF. DNA of the CDR3: TGTGCCAGCAGCCAAGGGACCGGGAGGACAGATACGCAGTATTTT. The chain joins TRBV3-1 (or the pseudogene TRBV3-2) to TRBJ2-3; 7 nucleotides match TRBD2. CDR1 and CDR2 from the germline V gene are LGHDT and YNNKEL (reference sequence). The length of the CDR3 is 15 residues. The ends lost 1 base at V and 3 bases at J; junction bases unmatched: 4.

The chain links TRBV5-1 to TRBJ2-3; TRBD2 matches 14 bases. CDR3 length equals 19 residues. CDR1 is SGHRS and CDR2 is YFSETQ in the germline V gene. V gave up 4 bases and J gave up 1 base; unmatched junction bases: 11. CDR3 DNA: TGCGCCAGCAGCCCGACGCGGACTAGCGGGAGGAACCGCACAGATACGCAGTATTTT. Amino acid sequence: CASSPTRTSGRNRTDTQYF. The complete variable domain, with remaining parts taken from reference TRBV5-1 and TRBJ2-3, reads KAGVTQTPRYLIKTRGQQVTLSCSPISGHRSVSWYQQTPGQGLQFLFEYFSETQRNKGNFPGRFSGRQFSNSRSEMNVSTLELGDSALYLCASSPTRTSGRNRTDTQYFGPGTRLTVL.

V and J are TRBV6-5 and TRBJ2-4, with D tentatively TRBD1 (6 bases). Deletions cut 6 bases from V and 0 bases from J, with 6 bases between. This CDR3 region has 13 residues. Germline CDR1 reads MNHEY; CDR2 reads SVGAGI. CDR3 loop: CASRDRAKNIQYF. The CDR3 region has the DNA TGTGCCAGCAGGGACAGAGCCAAAAACATTCAGTACTTC.

The J gene is TRBJ2-3, the V gene TRBV29-1, with 7 positions matching TRBD2. The V segment lost 3 bases and the J segment 4 bases; nucleotides outside the gene matches: 4. CDR1 is SQVTM, CDR2 ANQGSEA, per germline. This CDR3 contains 13 residues. CDR3 sequence: CSVELAAPDTQYF. The CDR3 DNA is TGCAGCGTTGAGCTAGCGGCGCCAGATACGCAGTATTTT.

This clone was seen only a few times. The V and J genes are TRBV6-4 and TRBJ2-3, with TRBD2 matching over 9 bases. The length of the CDR3 is 14 residues. In germline, CDR1 is MRHNA, CDR2 SNTAGT. Trimming at V came to 7 bases and at J to 4 bases, leaving 6 bases not matched to a gene. The CDR3 is CASKSGRNADTQYF. CDR3 DNA sequence: TGTGCCAGCAAAAGCGGGAGGAACGCAGATACGCAGTATTTT.

The rearrangement joins TRBV7-2 to TRBJ2-7; 9 positions agree with TRBD2. Germline CDR1 and CDR2: SGHTA and FQGNSA. The CDR3 runs to 15 residues. Trimming took 1 base from V and 5 from J; bases not matched to a gene: 6. The CDR3 DNA reads as TGTGCCAGCAGCTTAGGGGGGACTAGCACCCACGAGCAGTACTTC. Translating it yields CASSLGGTSTHEQYF. Supplemented by reference TRBV7-2 and TRBJ2-7, the full variable domain reads GAGVSQSPSNKVTEKGKDVELRCDPISGHTALYWYRQSLGQGLEFLIYFQGNSAPDKSGLPSDRFSAERTGGSVSTLTIQRTQQEDSAVYLCASSLGGTSTHEQYFGPGTRLTVT.

The chain's CDR3 is CSVAGTGLLEQYF. In DNA form, the CDR3 reads TGCAGCGTTGCAGGGACAGGGCTTCTCGAGCAGTACTTC. The rearrangement uses TRBV29-1 and TRBJ2-7, with TRBD1 matching 9 bases. V lost 4 bases and J lost 6; bases outside the gene matches: 7. CDR1 and CDR2 from the germline V gene are SQVTM and ANQGSEA. The CDR3 has 13 residues.

Written as DNA, the CDR3 is TGTGCCAGCAGTAATCAGAATCAGCCCCAGCATTTT. It translates to CASSNQNQPQHF. The chain links TRBV27 to TRBJ1-5; D remains unclear. The length of the CDR3 is 12 residues. V was trimmed by 5 bases and J by 4 bases, leaving 6 bases between them. CDR1 is MNHEY, CDR2 SMNVEV, per germline (reference sequence).

The J gene is TRBJ2-7, the V gene TRBV7-2, with 7 bases matching TRBD1. The CDR3 sequence is 13 residues long. The germline V gene has CDR1 SGHTA and CDR2 FQGNSA. Germline trimming cut 5 bases from V and 6 bases from J; bases unmatched to any gene: 7. This CDR3 is CASSLDRVGEQYF. CDR3 coding DNA: TGTGCCAGCAGCCTAGACAGGGTCGGCGAGCAGTACTTC.

This clone has at least ten counts. The V gene is TRBV21-1, the J gene TRBJ2-3; the table's D call, TRBD2, was not checked against the DNA. TRBV21-1 is a pseudogene segment. This CDR3 is built from 17 residues. Here the CDR3 reads CASSKVIRERCADTQYF. CDR3 in DNA: TGTGCCAGCAGCAAAGTTATACGGGAGAGGTGCGCAGATACGCAGTATTTT.

The genes are TRBV7-2 and TRBJ2-3; the match to TRBD2 covers 10 bases. The germline V gene has CDR1 SGHTA and CDR2 FQGNSA. V trimming: 5 bases; J trimming: 4 bases; junction bases outside the gene matches: 9. The CDR3 totals 16 residues. The CDR3 sequence: CASSLSLAGESDTQYF. In nucleotides, the CDR3 is TGTGCCAGCAGCCTCTCTCTAGCGGGAGAGTCAGATACGCAGTATTTT.

This clone was recorded only once. This chain uses TRBV7-2 with TRBJ2-2; 7 nucleotides line up with TRBD1. The V segment lost 3 bases and the J segment 1 base; nucleotides outside the gene matches: 5. This CDR3 spans 16 amino acids. The V gene's germline CDR1 is SGHTA and CDR2 FQGNSA. The CDR3 sequence: CASSFADRRNTGELFF. The CDR3 DNA reads TGTGCCAGCAGCTTCGCGGACAGGCGGAACACCGGGGAGCTGTTTTTT.

The count of this clone is one. This chain connects TRBV4-1 to TRBJ2-6, with 7 bases matching TRBD1. J was trimmed by 4 bases and V by 5 bases; bases with no gene match: 11. The CDR3 is 17 amino acids. From germline, CDR1 is MGHRA and CDR2 YSYEKL. The CDR3 loop is CASSFKITGAGANVLTF. As DNA, the CDR3 is TGCGCCAGCAGCTTTAAGATCACAGGGGCCGGGGCCAACGTCCTGACTTTC.

This clone was recorded once. The chain uses TRBV3-1 (or the pseudogene TRBV3-2) and TRBJ1-6; D gene unclear. V lost 3 bases, J lost 8 bases, and 11 bases lay in between. The germline V gene encodes CDR1 LGHDT and CDR2 YNNKEL (reference sequence). There are 14 residues in the CDR3. The CDR3 reads CASSHSAGDSPLHF. DNA of the CDR3: TGTGCCAGCAGCCATTCAGCCGGGGATTCACCCCTCCACTTT.

This clone was seen once. The chain is built from TRBV3-1 (or the pseudogene TRBV3-2) and TRBJ2-2; 8 bases are a match to TRBD1. Germline V gene sequence: CDR1 LGHDT, CDR2 YNNKEL (reference sequence). The CDR3 sequence is 15 residues long. The ends lost 6 bases at V and 4 bases at J; junction bases unmatched: 7. DNA for the CDR3: TGTGCCAGCAGTCAGGGGGCGCGAGGCACCGGGGAGCTGTTTTTT. Translated: CASSQGARGTGELFF.

The chain recombines TRBV27 with TRBJ2-7; 7 bases agree with TRBD2. From germline, CDR1 is MNHEY and CDR2 SMNVEV (reference sequence). The CDR3 totals 14 residues. V trimming: 3 bases; J trimming: 6 bases; junction bases outside the gene matches: 8. CDR3 loop: CASSFGEGIGEQYF. The CDR3 coding sequence is TGTGCCAGCAGTTTTGGGGAGGGGATAGGCGAGCAGTACTTC.

The chain carries TRBV28 and TRBJ2-3, with 12 bases lining up with TRBD2. CDR1 is MDHEN, CDR2 SYDVKM, per germline. The V gene end was trimmed by 7 bases and the J gene end by 5 bases; junction bases not matched to a gene: 13. The CDR3 has 17 amino acids. CDR3 sequence (DNA): TGTGCCAGCACCAACCCCAGACTAGCGGGAGTGTTAGATACGCAGTATTTT. As protein: CASTNPRLAGVLDTQYF.

In DNA form, the CDR3 reads TGTGCCAGCAGTCAAACAGGGAGGAACACCGGGGAGCTGTTTTTT. Translated: CASSQTGRNTGELFF. This chain joins TRBV28 and TRBJ2-2; perhaps TRBD1 as D (6 bases). The CDR3 runs to 15 residues. Trimming pared 5 bases from V and 1 base from J, leaving 11 bases between. Germline values: CDR1 MDHEN, CDR2 SYDVKM.